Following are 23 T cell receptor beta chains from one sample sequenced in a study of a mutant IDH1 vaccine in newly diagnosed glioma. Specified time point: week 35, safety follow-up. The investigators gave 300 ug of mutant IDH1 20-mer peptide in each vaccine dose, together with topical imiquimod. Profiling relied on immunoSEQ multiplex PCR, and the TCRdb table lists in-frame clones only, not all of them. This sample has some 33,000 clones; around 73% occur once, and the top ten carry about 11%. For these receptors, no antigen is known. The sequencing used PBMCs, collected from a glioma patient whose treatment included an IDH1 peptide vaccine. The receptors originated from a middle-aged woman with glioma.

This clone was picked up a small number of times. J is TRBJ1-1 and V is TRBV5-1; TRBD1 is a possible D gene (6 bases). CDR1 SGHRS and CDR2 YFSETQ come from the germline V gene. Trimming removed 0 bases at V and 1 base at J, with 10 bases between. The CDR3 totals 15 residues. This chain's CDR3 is CASSLEGERNTEAFF. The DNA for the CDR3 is TGCGCCAGCAGCTTGGAGGGGGAGCGGAACACTGAAGCTTTCTTT.

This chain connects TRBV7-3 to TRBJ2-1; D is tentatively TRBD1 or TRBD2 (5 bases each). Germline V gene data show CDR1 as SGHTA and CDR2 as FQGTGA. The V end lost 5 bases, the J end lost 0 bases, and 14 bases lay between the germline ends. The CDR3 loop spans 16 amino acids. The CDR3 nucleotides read TGTGCCAGCAGCCCAAGGGGACCCTTCTCCTACAATGAGCAGTTCTTC. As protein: CASSPRGPFSYNEQFF.

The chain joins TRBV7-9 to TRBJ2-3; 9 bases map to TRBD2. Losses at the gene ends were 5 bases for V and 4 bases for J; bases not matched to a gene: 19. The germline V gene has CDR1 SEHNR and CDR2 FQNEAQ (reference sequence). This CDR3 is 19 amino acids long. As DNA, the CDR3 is TGTGCCAGCAGCCCCCTATATGAGCGGGGGGCCCTCCGGGCAGATACGCAGTATTTT. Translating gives CASSPLYERGALRADTQYF.

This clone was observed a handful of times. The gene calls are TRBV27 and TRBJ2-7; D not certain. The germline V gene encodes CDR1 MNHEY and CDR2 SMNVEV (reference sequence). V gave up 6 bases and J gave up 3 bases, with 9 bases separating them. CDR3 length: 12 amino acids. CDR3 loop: CASRAVGYEQYF. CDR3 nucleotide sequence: TGTGCCAGCAGGGCAGTAGGCTACGAGCAGTACTTC.

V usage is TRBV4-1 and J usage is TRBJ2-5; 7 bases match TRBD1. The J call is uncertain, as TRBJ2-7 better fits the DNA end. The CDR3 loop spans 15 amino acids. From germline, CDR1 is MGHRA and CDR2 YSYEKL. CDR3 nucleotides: TGCGCCAGCAGCCAAGAGACAGGGTTGTCCTACGAGCAGTACTTC. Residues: CASSQETGLSYEQYF.

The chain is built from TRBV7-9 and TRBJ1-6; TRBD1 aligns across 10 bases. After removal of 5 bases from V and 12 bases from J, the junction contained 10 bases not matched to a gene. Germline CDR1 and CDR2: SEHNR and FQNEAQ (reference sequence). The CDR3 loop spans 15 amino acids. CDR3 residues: CASSPTGTGVGPLHF. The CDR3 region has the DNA TGTGCCAGCAGCCCAACTGGGACAGGGGTAGGACCCCTCCACTTT.

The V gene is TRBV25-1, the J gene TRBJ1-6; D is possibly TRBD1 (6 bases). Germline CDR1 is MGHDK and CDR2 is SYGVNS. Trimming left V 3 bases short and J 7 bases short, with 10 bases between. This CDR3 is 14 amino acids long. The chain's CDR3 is CASSDRGRNSPLHF. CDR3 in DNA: TGTGCCAGCAGTGACAGGGGACGGAATTCACCCCTCCACTTT.

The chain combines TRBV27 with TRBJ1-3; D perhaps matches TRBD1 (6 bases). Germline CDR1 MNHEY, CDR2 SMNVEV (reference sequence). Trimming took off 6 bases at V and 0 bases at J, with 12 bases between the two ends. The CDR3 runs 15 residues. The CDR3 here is CASRGDRHSGNTIYF. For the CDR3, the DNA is TGTGCCAGCAGGGGAGACAGGCACTCTGGAAACACCATATATTTT.

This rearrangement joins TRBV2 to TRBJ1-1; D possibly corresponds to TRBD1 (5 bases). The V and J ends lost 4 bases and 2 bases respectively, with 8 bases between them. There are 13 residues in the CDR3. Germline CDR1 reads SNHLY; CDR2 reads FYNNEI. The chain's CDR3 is CASSGDRNTEAFF. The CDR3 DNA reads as TGTGCCAGCAGTGGAGACAGAAACACTGAAGCTTTCTTT.

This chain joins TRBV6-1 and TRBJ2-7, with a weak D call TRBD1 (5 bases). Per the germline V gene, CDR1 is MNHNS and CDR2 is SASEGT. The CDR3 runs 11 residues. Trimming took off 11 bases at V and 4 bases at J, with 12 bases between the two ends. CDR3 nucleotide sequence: TGTGCCGTACTTAGGGGTTACGAGCAGTACTTC. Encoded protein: CAVLRGYEQYF.

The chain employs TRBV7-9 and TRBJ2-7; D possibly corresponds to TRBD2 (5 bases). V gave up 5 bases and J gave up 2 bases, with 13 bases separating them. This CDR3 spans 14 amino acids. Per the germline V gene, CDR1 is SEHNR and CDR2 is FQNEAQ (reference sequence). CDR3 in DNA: TGTGCCAGCAGCCCGGTCGGCGGGCCCTACGAGCAGTACTTC. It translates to CASSPVGGPYEQYF.

DNA for the CDR3: TGTGCCAGCAGCTTACTAGGGCAGGGCCTTTGGGAGCAGTACTTC. Amino acids: CASSLLGQGLWEQYF. The J gene is TRBJ2-7, the V gene TRBV13, with D possibly TRBD1 on 5 matching bases. The CDR3 is made up of 15 amino acids. Germline V gene sequence: CDR1 PRHDT, CDR2 FYEKMQ (reference sequence). V lost 2 bases and J 7 bases, leaving 18 bases between the germline ends.

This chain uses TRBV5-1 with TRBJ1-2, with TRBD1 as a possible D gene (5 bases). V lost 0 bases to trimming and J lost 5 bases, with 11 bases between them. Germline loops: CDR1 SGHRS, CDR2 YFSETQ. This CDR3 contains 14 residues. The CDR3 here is CASSLDGAVYGYTF. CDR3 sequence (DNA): TGCGCCAGCAGCTTGGACGGGGCCGTGTATGGCTACACCTTC.

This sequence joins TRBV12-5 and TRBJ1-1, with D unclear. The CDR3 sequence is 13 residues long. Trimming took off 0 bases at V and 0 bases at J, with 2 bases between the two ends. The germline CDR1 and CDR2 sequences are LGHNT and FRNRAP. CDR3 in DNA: TGTGCTAGTGGTTTGGTCATGAACACTGAAGCTTTCTTT. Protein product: CASGLVMNTEAFF.

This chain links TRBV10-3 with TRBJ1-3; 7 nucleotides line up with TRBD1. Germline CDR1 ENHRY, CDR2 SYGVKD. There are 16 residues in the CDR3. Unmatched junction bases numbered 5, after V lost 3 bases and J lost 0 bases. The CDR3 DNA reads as TGTGCCATCAGTGACCAGGGGGTCCGCTCTGGAAACACCATATATTTT. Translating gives CAISDQGVRSGNTIYF.

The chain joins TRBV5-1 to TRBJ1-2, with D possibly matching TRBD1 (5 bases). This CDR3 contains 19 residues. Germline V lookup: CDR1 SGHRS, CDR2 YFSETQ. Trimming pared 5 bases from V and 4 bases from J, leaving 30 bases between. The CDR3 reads CASRLVDVLKGRDFYGYTF. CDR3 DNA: TGCGCCAGCAGGCTGGTAGATGTCCTAAAGGGACGGGATTTCTATGGCTACACCTTC.

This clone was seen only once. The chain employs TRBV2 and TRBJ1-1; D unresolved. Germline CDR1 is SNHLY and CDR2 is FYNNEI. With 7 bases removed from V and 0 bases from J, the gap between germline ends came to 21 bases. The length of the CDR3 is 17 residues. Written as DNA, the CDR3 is TGTGCCAGCACCGGCACATCAGGAGGTTTCATGAACACTGAAGCTTTCTTT. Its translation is CASTGTSGGFMNTEAFF.

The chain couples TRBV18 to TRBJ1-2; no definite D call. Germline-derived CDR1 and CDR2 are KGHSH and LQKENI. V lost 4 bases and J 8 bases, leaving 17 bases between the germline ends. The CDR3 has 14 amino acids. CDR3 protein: CASSRGRAWEGYTF. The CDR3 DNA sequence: TGTGCCAGCTCACGCGGACGGGCCTGGGAGGGCTACACCTTC.

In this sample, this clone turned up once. CDR3 in amino acids: CASSLGGGPATNEKLFF. CDR3 in DNA: TGCGCCAGCAGCTTGGGCGGGGGGCCCGCAACTAATGAAAAACTGTTTTTT. The chain uses TRBV5-1 and TRBJ1-4, with D possibly TRBD1 on 6 matching bases. This CDR3 region has 17 residues. Germline V gives CDR1 SGHRS, CDR2 YFSETQ. The germline V and J ends were trimmed by 0 bases and 0 bases, with 12 bases remaining between them.

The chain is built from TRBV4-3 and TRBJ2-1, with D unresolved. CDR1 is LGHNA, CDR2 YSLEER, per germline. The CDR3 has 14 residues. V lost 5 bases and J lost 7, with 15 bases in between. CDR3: CASSYGPTANEQFF. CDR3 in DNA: TGCGCCAGCAGCTATGGGCCCACAGCTAATGAGCAGTTCTTC.

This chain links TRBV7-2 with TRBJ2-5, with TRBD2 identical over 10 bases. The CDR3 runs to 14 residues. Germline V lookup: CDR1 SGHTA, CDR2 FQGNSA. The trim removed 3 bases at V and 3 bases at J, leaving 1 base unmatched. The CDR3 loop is CASSFLAGEETQYF. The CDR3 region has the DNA TGTGCCAGCAGCTTTCTAGCGGGGGAAGAGACCCAGTACTTC. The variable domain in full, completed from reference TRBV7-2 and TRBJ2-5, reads GAGVSQSPSNKVTEKGKDVELRCDPISGHTALYWYRQSLGQGLEFLIYFQGNSAPDKSGLPSDRFSAERTGGSVSTLTIQRTQQEDSAVYLCASSFLAGEETQYFGPGTRLLVL.

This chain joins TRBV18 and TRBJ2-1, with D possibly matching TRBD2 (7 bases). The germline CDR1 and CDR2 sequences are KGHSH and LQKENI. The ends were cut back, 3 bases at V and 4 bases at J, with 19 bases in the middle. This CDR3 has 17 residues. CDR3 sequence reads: CASSPPSPRGAYNEQFF. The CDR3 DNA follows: TGTGCCAGCTCACCCCCCTCCCCCCGGGGGGCGTACAATGAGCAGTTCTTC. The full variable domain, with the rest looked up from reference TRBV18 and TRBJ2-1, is NAGVMQNPRHLVRRRGQEARLRCSPMKGHSHVYWYRQLPEEGLKFMVYLQKENIIDESGMPKERFSAEFPKEGPSILRIQQVVRGDSAAYFCASSPPSPRGAYNEQFFGPGTRLTVL.

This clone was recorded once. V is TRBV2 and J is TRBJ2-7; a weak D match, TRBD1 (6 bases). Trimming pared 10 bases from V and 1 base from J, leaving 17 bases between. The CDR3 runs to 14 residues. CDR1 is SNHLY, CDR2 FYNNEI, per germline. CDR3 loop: CATIQGKFSYEQYF. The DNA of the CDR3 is TGTGCCACCATACAGGGTAAATTTTCCTACGAGCAGTACTTC.